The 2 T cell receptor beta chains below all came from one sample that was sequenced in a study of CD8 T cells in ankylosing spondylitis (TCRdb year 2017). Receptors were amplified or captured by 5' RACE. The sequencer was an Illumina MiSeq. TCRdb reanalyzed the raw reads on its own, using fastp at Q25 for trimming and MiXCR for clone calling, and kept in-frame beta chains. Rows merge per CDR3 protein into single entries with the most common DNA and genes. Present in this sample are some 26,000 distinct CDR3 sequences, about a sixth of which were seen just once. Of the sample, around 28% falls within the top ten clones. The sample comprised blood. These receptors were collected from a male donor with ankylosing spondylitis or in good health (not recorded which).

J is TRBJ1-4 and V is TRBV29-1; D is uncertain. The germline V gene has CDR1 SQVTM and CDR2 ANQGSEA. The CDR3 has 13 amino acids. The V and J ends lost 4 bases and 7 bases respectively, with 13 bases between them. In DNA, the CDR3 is TGCAGCGTTGGGTGTGGGCAGACTGAAAAACTGTTTTTT. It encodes CSVGCGQTEKLFF.

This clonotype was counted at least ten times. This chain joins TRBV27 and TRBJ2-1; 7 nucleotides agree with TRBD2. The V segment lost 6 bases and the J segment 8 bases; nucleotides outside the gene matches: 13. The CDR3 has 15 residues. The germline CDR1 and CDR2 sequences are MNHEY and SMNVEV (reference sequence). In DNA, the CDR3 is TGTGCCAGCAGAAGGGGAGGGCCGGGTTTGGATGAGCAGTTCTTC. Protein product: CASRRGGPGLDEQFF.